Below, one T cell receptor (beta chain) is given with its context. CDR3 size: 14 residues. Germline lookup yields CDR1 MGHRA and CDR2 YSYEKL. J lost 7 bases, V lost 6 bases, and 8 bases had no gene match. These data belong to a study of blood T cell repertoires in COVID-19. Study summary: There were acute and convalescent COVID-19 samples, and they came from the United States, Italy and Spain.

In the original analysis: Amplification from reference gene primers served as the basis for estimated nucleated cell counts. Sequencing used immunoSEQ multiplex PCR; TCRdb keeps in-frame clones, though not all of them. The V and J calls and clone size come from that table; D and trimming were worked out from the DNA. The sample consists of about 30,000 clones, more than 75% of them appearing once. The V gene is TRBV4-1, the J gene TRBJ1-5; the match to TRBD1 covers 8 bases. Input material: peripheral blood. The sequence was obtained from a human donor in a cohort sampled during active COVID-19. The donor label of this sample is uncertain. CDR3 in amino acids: CASSPSGGGQPQHF. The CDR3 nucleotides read TGCGCCAGCAGTCCGTCAGGGGGCGGGCAGCCCCAGCATTTT.